The clone carrying this T cell receptor beta chain occurred once. Those enrolled in Seattle joined during active infection and were followed longitudinally afterward. Libraries were prepared by immunoSEQ multiplex PCR; TCRdb keeps only in-frame clonotypes and omits some of them. The sample lists 450,000 or so clones, 70% to 90% occurring once. The source of the sample is a study of blood T cell repertoires in COVID-19. Study-wide background: COVID-19 samples, acute and convalescent, were from the United States, Italy and Spain.

V was pared by 6 bases and J by 7 bases, with 8 bases of the junction left unmatched. The germline V gene encodes CDR1 SGHDN and CDR2 FVKESK. This CDR3 is 13 amino acids long. Sequencing used peripheral blood. The sequence was collected from a young man with COVID-19, enrolled during active disease. The chain has TRBV14 and TRBJ2-5, with 7 bases lining up with TRBD1. In DNA form, the CDR3 reads TGTGCCAGCAGTCCTACCGCAGGGGGGACCCAGTACTTC. The encoded protein is CASSPTAGGTQYF.